The entry that follows covers one T cell receptor (beta chain) sequence. Antigen: not known. The whole isolated RNA underwent reverse transcription, so sequencing captured expressed TCRB transcripts. The table came from immunoSEQ multiplex PCR; TCRdb's copy has only in-frame clones and leaves some out. The table includes 600,000 to 650,000 clones, less than 20% detected once. This entry belongs to a study of beta chain features in type 1 diabetes. Unmatched junction bases numbered 14, after V lost 6 bases and J lost 1 base. CDR1 is SGHTA, CDR2 FQGTGA, per germline. The CDR3 loop spans 18 amino acids. General observations from the study: Among all four CD4+ subsets, Type 1 diabetes patients had TCRB CDR3s that were moderately but significantly shorter.

This sequence was found in a man younger than 35 in good health. Sequencing input: naive CD4+ T cells from blood. The V and J genes are TRBV7-3 and TRBJ2-2; 7 nucleotides line up with TRBD2. The CDR3 DNA reads TGTGCCAGCAGTCTCCGAGCGGGGCGGACTATGAACACCGGGGAGCTGTTTTTT. As protein: CASSLRAGRTMNTGELFF.